Below are 25 T cell receptor beta chains sequenced from a single sample in a study of blood T cell repertoires in COVID-19. Here immunoSEQ multiplex PCR was the method, and the copy in TCRdb shows in-frame clones only, minus some. The sample has about 86,000 clones, approximately 80% seen once. The sequenced sample was peripheral blood. The receptors here all came from a woman older than 75 with active or convalescent COVID-19.

This chain connects TRBV28 to TRBJ1-1, with D maybe TRBD1 (6 bases). The CDR3 loop spans 14 amino acids. Trimming stripped 6 bases from V and 0 bases from J, with 11 bases between. CDR1 is MDHEN and CDR2 is SYDVKM in the germline V gene. The DNA for the CDR3 is TGTGCCAGCAGATTCACAGGGATGAACACTGAAGCTTTCTTT. Protein sequence: CASRFTGMNTEAFF.

The sample holds a few counts of this clone. The chain has TRBV7-9 and TRBJ2-7; tentative D call: TRBD1 (5 bases). Germline values: CDR1 SEHNR, CDR2 FQNEAQ (reference sequence). The CDR3 has 12 amino acids. V shed 8 bases and J shed 3 bases, with 11 bases lying between them. The CDR3 DNA reads as TGTGCCAGCGGGCAGGGTGGCTACGAGCAGTACTTC. It codes for CASGQGGYEQYF.

V gene TRBV3-1 (or the pseudogene TRBV3-2) combines with J gene TRBJ2-1, with D perhaps TRBD1 (6 bases). Between the trimmed V and J ends, which lost 4 bases and 6 bases, there was a span of 13 bases. Germline assignment: CDR1 LGHDT and CDR2 YNNKEL (reference sequence). The CDR3 contains 14 residues. The CDR3 DNA reads as TGTGCCAGCAGCCTCCGGACGGACAGCAATGAGCAGTTCTTC. It translates to CASSLRTDSNEQFF.

Worth noting for this clone: Germline and junction disagree at one end, which may indicate a read error. The rearrangement links TRBV6-5 to TRBJ1-1; 7 positions agree with TRBD1. Germline-derived CDR1 and CDR2 are MNHEY and SVGAGI. This CDR3 is built from 11 residues. The CDR3 loop reads CASTLGQRSRF. CDR3 DNA: TGTGCCAGCACCTTGGGACAGCGGTCAAGGTTT.

The gene calls are TRBV5-1 and TRBJ2-5, with 7 nucleotides matching TRBD1. Germline values: CDR1 SGHRS, CDR2 YFSETQ. The length of the CDR3 is 17 residues. With V trimmed by 0 bases and J by 1 base, 9 bases remained unmatched. The CDR3 here is CASSLAKGTASQETQYF. The CDR3 DNA follows: TGCGCCAGCAGCTTGGCCAAGGGGACAGCCTCCCAAGAGACCCAGTACTTC.

The chain has TRBV10-2 and TRBJ2-3; the match to TRBD2 covers 10 bases. V was clipped by 10 bases and J by 0 bases; unmatched bases: 13. From germline, CDR1 is WSHSY and CDR2 SAAADI. CDR3 length equals 17 residues. CDR3 DNA: TGCGCCACCAGAGGGGCTAGCGGGAGTGGGAGCACAGATACGCAGTATTTT. Its protein is CATRGASGSGSTDTQYF.

The rearrangement links TRBV27 to TRBJ1-6, with TRBD1 matching over 7 bases. V was clipped by 6 bases and J by 8 bases; unmatched bases: 7. The CDR3 covers 14 residues. Germline CDR1 MNHEY, CDR2 SMNVEV (reference sequence). CDR3 in DNA: TGTGCCAGCAGAAGACAGGGTGTCGATTCACCCCTCCACTTT. Residues: CASRRQGVDSPLHF.

The chain carries TRBV5-4 and TRBJ2-7; the match to TRBD2 covers 9 bases. Germline V gene lookup returns CDR1 SGHNT and CDR2 YYREEE (reference sequence). The CDR3 covers 15 residues. With 0 bases clipped from V and 7 bases from J, the junction kept 8 bases outside the gene matches. The CDR3 region has the DNA TGTGCCAGCAGCTTGGCCGGCGGGAGGGCGGGGGAGCAGTACTTC. As protein: CASSLAGGRAGEQYF.

This chain joins TRBV5-1 and TRBJ2-1, with D possibly matching TRBD2 (5 bases). The CDR3 is 16 amino acids. The germline V gene encodes CDR1 SGHRS and CDR2 YFSETQ. With 4 bases removed from V and 0 bases from J, the gap between germline ends came to 14 bases. The CDR3 region has the DNA TGCGCCAGCAGCACCAGAGCGGTAAGCTCCTACAATGAGCAGTTCTTC. Translation gives CASSTRAVSSYNEQFF.

The J gene is TRBJ1-1, the V gene TRBV10-3; the match to TRBD1 covers 7 bases. Germline V gene sequence: CDR1 ENHRY, CDR2 SYGVKD. The V segment lost 4 bases and the J segment 5 bases; nucleotides outside the gene matches: 7. CDR3 length: 14 amino acids. The CDR3 protein is CAISGQGRRTEAFF. The CDR3 DNA follows: TGTGCCATCAGTGGACAGGGACGCAGGACTGAAGCTTTCTTT.

The gene calls are TRBV6-5 and TRBJ1-1, with 7 positions matching TRBD1. CDR3 length equals 14 residues. V shed 6 bases and J 8 bases; nucleotides not matched to a gene: 12. Looked up from germline, CDR1 is MNHEY and CDR2 is SVGAGI. This CDR3 reads CASSNTYRGREAFF. The CDR3 DNA follows: TGTGCCAGCAGCAATACTTACAGGGGCCGGGAAGCTTTCTTT.

This clone has more than one count but fewer than ten. This specimen includes other DNA sequences encoding the same CDR3. J is TRBJ1-1 and V is TRBV7-9; D may be TRBD1 (6 bases). The CDR3 has 13 amino acids. Trimming pared 3 bases from V and 2 bases from J, leaving 7 bases between. Germline V gives CDR1 SEHNR, CDR2 FQNEAQ (reference sequence). CDR3 residues: CASSLGANTEAFF. CDR3 DNA: TGTGCCAGCAGCTTGGGGGCCAACACTGAAGCTTTCTTT. The whole variable domain, filled in from reference TRBV7-9 and TRBJ1-1, reads DTGVSQNPRHKITKRGQNVTFRCDPISEHNRLYWYRQTLGQGPEFLTYFQNEAQLEKSRLLSDRFSAERPKGSFSTLEIQRTEQGDSAMYLCASSLGANTEAFFGQGTRLTVV.

The chain combines TRBV28 with TRBJ1-2, with no clear D. The CDR3 is 14 residues long. CDR1 is MDHEN and CDR2 is SYDVKM in the germline V gene. Trimming stripped 7 bases from V and 5 bases from J, with 17 bases between. DNA of the CDR3: TGTGCCAGCACCCCCCCAGGCCTTTCTTATGGCTACACCTTC. Protein product: CASTPPGLSYGYTF.

J is TRBJ2-7 and V is TRBV30; no definite D call. CDR1 GTSNPN and CDR2 SVGIG come from the germline V gene (reference sequence). This CDR3 region has 14 residues. Trimming cost V 0 bases and J 2 bases, with 11 bases left between them. For the CDR3, the DNA is TGTGCCTGGAGTGTACTGGGCTTACCCTACGAGCAGTACTTC. This codes for CAWSVLGLPYEQYF. The variable domain in full, with the rest retrieved from reference TRBV30 and TRBJ2-7, is SQTIHQWPATLVQPVGSPLSLECTVEGTSNPNLYWYRQAAGRGLQLLFYSVGIGQISSEVPQNLSASRPQDRQFILSSKKLLLSDSGFYLCAWSVLGLPYEQYFGPGTRLTVT.

J is TRBJ2-5 and V is TRBV25-1, with D tentatively TRBD2 (6 bases). The germline gives CDR1 MGHDK, CDR2 SYGVNS. The CDR3 runs to 13 residues. V lost 2 bases to trimming and J lost 9 bases, with 13 bases between them. The CDR3 sequence is CASSERGLRAQYF. CDR3 DNA: TGTGCCAGCAGTGAACGGGGACTTCGGGCCCAGTACTTC. Full variable domain (missing parts from reference TRBV25-1 and TRBJ2-5): EADIYQTPRYLVIGTGKKITLECSQTMGHDKMYWYQQDPGMELHLIHYSYGVNSTEKGDLSSESTVSRIRTEHFPLTLESARPSHTSQYLCASSERGLRAQYFGPGTRLLVL.

The V and J genes are TRBV4-3 and TRBJ1-2, with D uncertain. Trimming took 0 bases from V and 0 from J, leaving 14 bases between them. The germline CDR1 and CDR2 sequences are LGHNA and YSLEER. This CDR3 contains 17 residues. DNA of the CDR3: TGCGCCAGCAGCCAAGATTCGGGCCTCGGGGCTAACTATGGCTACACCTTC. This encodes CASSQDSGLGANYGYTF.

The chain links TRBV18 to TRBJ1-3, with 7 positions matching TRBD1. CDR3 length: 17 residues. Trimming removed 6 bases from V and 3 bases from J; junction bases left unmatched: 14. Germline-derived CDR1 and CDR2 are KGHSH and LQKENI. This CDR3 reads CASSPSGTVRDGNTIYF. The CDR3 DNA follows: TGTGCCAGCTCGCCGTCCGGGACAGTGAGGGATGGAAACACCATATATTTT.

This chain connects TRBV7-8 to TRBJ2-7, with 13 bases lining up with TRBD2. The CDR3 extends over 14 amino acids. With 1 base clipped from V and 10 bases from J, the junction kept 4 bases outside the gene matches. CDR1 and CDR2 (germline): SGHVS, FQNEAQ. CDR3 sequence reads: CASSLGRTSGSQYF. Written as DNA, the CDR3 is TGTGCCAGCAGCTTAGGGCGGACTAGCGGGAGCCAGTACTTC.

The chain carries TRBV27 and TRBJ2-3; 14 bases align to TRBD2. The V gene end was trimmed by 9 bases and the J gene end by 5 bases; junction bases not matched to a gene: 7. The CDR3 contains 15 residues. CDR1 is MNHEY and CDR2 is SMNVEV in the germline V gene (reference sequence). CDR3 nucleotides: TGTGCCAGTAGACTAGCGGGAGGGCCCCAAGATACGCAGTATTTT. As protein: CASRLAGGPQDTQYF.

The genes are TRBV5-1 and TRBJ1-1, with D tentatively TRBD1 (5 bases). CDR1 is SGHRS, CDR2 YFSETQ, per germline. The CDR3 consists of 15 residues. Between the trimmed V and J ends, which lost 0 bases and 4 bases, there was a span of 13 bases. The CDR3 spells CASSLAPGLATEAFF. CDR3 nucleotide sequence: TGCGCCAGCAGCTTGGCCCCAGGGTTGGCCACTGAAGCTTTCTTT.

This clone has a handful of counts. This CDR3 reads CASSIPSRMNTEAFF. DNA for the CDR3: TGTGCCAGCAGTATCCCCTCGAGGATGAACACTGAAGCTTTCTTT. The chain carries TRBV28 and TRBJ1-1; the D is unclear. Trimming removed 5 bases from V and 0 bases from J, with 13 bases in between. This CDR3 has 15 residues. The V gene's germline CDR1 is MDHEN and CDR2 SYDVKM.

This clone was detected a few times. The V gene is TRBV6-6, the J gene TRBJ1-2; TRBD1 is a possible D gene (5 bases). Trimming took 2 bases from V and 4 from J, leaving 8 bases between them. Germline-derived CDR1 and CDR2 are MNHNY and SVGAGI (reference sequence). There are 13 residues in the CDR3. CDR3: CASSYAGLYGYTF. The CDR3 DNA follows: TGTGCCAGCAGTTACGCGGGGCTCTATGGCTACACCTTC.

The chain has TRBV28 and TRBJ2-2, with D unclear. CDR1 is MDHEN, CDR2 SYDVKM, per germline. V was clipped by 3 bases and J by 5 bases, with 10 bases between them. This CDR3 spans 14 amino acids. CDR3 in amino acids: CASSFFRGTGELFF. The CDR3 bases are TGTGCCAGCAGTTTCTTTCGAGGAACCGGGGAGCTGTTTTTT.

The V gene is TRBV19, the J gene TRBJ2-1, with TRBD2 matching 12 bases. With V trimmed by 3 bases and J by 9 bases, 6 bases remained unmatched. CDR1 is LNHDA and CDR2 is SQIVND in the germline V gene (reference sequence). This CDR3 is built from 15 residues. The CDR3 reads CASSIGLAGGVEQFF. As DNA, the CDR3 is TGTGCCAGTAGTATCGGGCTAGCGGGAGGGGTTGAGCAGTTCTTC.

The chain joins TRBV6-2 or TRBV6-3 to TRBJ2-3, with TRBD1 matching 7 bases. The CDR3 loop spans 15 amino acids. The germline CDR1 and CDR2 sequences are MNHEY and SVGEGT. V was clipped by 6 bases and J by 2 bases; unmatched bases: 8. CDR3 sequence reads: CASSRVRGPTDTQYF. In DNA form, the CDR3 reads TGTGCCAGCAGCAGAGTGAGGGGGCCCACAGATACGCAGTATTTT.